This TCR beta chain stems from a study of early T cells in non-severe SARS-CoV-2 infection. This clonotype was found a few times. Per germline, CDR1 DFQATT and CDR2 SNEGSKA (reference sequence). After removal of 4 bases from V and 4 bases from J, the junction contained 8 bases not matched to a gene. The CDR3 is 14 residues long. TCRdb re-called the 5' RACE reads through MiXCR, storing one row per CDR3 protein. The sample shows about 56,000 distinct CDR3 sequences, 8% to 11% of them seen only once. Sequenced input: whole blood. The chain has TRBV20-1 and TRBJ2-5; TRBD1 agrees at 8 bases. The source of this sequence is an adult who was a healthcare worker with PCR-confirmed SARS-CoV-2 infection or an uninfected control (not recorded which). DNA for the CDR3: TGCAGTGCTACCAGGGACAGGTACACAGAGACCCAGTACTTC. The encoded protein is CSATRDRYTETQYF.